These T cell receptor beta chains were read from a single sample in a study of CD8 T cells in Susac syndrome. MiXCR, run by TCRdb on the immunoSEQ multiplex PCR reads, gives a single entry per CDR3 protein. The sample consists of approximately 25,000 distinct CDR3 sequences, over 85% of them appearing once. Input material: CD8+ T cells from PBMCs. The receptors originated from a human donor with Susac syndrome. Both conserved end residues are part of each CDR3. D genes are given only for firm matches. Clone size is shown for a subset of rows, as once, few, many or a class of expanded clone.

>TRBJ1-2|TRBD1|NA|TRBV29-1
CSAEMTGLEYGYTF
TGCAGCGCCGAAATGACAGGGCTGGAATATGGCTACACCTTC
>TRBJ1-2|NA|NA|TRBV20-1
CSARDLGTGAYGYTF
TGCAGTGCTAGAGATTTAGGAACGGGTGCCTATGGCTACACCTTC
>TRBJ2-1|TRBD1|NA|TRBV6-5
CASSYSTGEQFF
TGTGCCAGCAGTTACTCGACAGGGGAGCAGTTCTTC
>TRBJ2-1|TRBD2|once|TRBV28
CASTFAGGSYNEQFF
TGTGCCAGCACCTTCGCGGGGGGCTCATACAATGAGCAGTTCTTC
>TRBJ1-4|NA|NA|TRBV4-1
CASSHDIPTNEKLFF
TGCGCCAGCAGCCACGACATCCCAACTAATGAAAAACTGTTTTTT
>TRBJ2-3|NA|NA|TRBV24-1
CATSDLLSTDTQYF
TGTGCCACCAGTGATTTACTCTCCACAGATACGCAGTATTTT
>TRBJ2-3|NA|NA|TRBV7-9
CASSLAADVVDTQYF
TGTGCCAGCAGCTTAGCTGCGGACGTAGTTGATACGCAGTATTTT
>TRBJ2-7|NA|NA|TRBV29-1
CSVEDRGSYEQYF
TGCAGCGTTGAAGATCGCGGCTCCTACGAGCAGTACTTC
>TRBJ2-5|TRBD2|few|TRBV4-2
CASSQERGGQETQYF
TGTGCCAGCAGCCAAGAGCGGGGGGGCCAAGAGACCCAGTACTTC
>TRBJ2-7|NA|NA|TRBV7-8
CASSLDLNSYEQYF
TGTGCCAGCAGCTTAGACCTAAACTCCTACGAGCAGTACTTC
>TRBJ2-7|NA|NA|TRBV7-8
CASSFEGYVDEQYF
TGTGCCAGCAGCTTTGAGGGGTACGTCGACGAGCAGTACTTC
>TRBJ2-4|TRBD2|NA|TRBV3-1
CASSQEVSGGRQNIQYF
TGTGCCAGCAGCCAAGAGGTCAGCGGGGGTCGGCAAAACATTCAGTACTTC
>TRBJ2-7|NA|NA|TRBV28
CASSLDNSMSYEQYF
TGTGCCAGCAGTTTGGACAACTCGATGTCCTACGAGCAGTACTTC
>TRBJ2-3|NA|NA|TRBV6-4
CASSPSDGRDGTDTQYF
TGTGCCAGCAGTCCCTCCGACGGCAGGGATGGGACAGATACGCAGTATTTT
>TRBJ2-7|NA|NA|TRBV5-1
CASSLETGINEQYF
TGCGCCAGCAGCTTGGAAACAGGGATTAACGAGCAGTACTTC
>TRBJ2-3|NA|once|TRBV6-5
CASSYLATDTQYF
TGTGCCAGCAGTTACCTAGCAACAGATACGCAGTATTTT
>TRBJ2-7|NA|NA|TRBV9
CASSFTGDYSYEQYF
TGTGCCAGCAGTTTTACAGGGGACTACTCCTACGAGCAGTACTTC
>TRBJ1-1|TRBD1|NA|TRBV15
CATSRDRGVAFF
TGTGCCACCAGCAGGGACAGGGGAGTAGCTTTCTTT
>TRBJ2-1|NA|once|TRBV9
CASSVYGGAPNEQFF
TGTGCCAGCAGCGTGTACGGGGGAGCCCCCAATGAGCAGTTCTTC
>TRBJ2-5|TRBD1|NA|TRBV5-1
CASSLGQGMETQYF
TGCGCCAGCAGCTTGGGACAGGGGATGGAGACCCAGTACTTC
>TRBJ1-3|NA|NA|TRBV7-8
CASSLAVAGESSGNTIYF
TGTGCCAGCAGCTTAGCCGTCGCAGGGGAAAGCTCTGGAAACACCATATATTTT
>TRBJ2-1|TRBD1|NA|TRBV9
CASSVGPGGWNEQFF
TGTGCCAGCAGCGTGGGGCCAGGGGGCTGGAATGAGCAGTTCTTC
>TRBJ1-1|NA|NA|TRBV7-9
CASSLGGDTEAFF
TGTGCCAGCAGTTTAGGGGGGGACACTGAAGCTTTCTTT
>TRBJ2-5|NA|NA|TRBV24-1
CATSQTGTDQETQYF
TGTGCCACCAGCCAGACCGGGACGGACCAAGAGACCCAGTACTTC
>TRBJ2-3|TRBD2|once|TRBV7-3
CASSLMAGGTDTQYF
TGTGCCAGCAGCTTAATGGCGGGGGGCACAGATACGCAGTATTTT
>TRBJ2-2|NA|NA|TRBV27
CASSGPTGSGELFF
TGTGCCAGCTCGGGACCGACGGGTTCCGGGGAGCTGTTTTTT
>TRBJ1-2|TRBD1|once|TRBV2
CASQAWTGSYYGYTF
TGTGCCAGCCAGGCTTGGACAGGATCCTACTATGGCTACACCTTC
>TRBJ2-3|NA|NA|TRBV13
CASSLASTDTQYF
TGTGCCAGCAGCTTAGCCAGCACAGATACGCAGTATTTT
>TRBJ1-5|NA|NA|TRBV7-8
CASSLVQNSNQPQHF
TGTGCCAGCAGCTTAGTACAGAATAGCAATCAGCCCCAGCATTTT
>TRBJ1-6|NA|NA|TRBV5-4
CASSLDARGISPLHF
TGTGCCAGCAGCTTGGACGCCCGAGGCATTTCACCCCTCCACTTT
>TRBJ2-1|TRBD2|NA|TRBV12-3/TRBV12-4
CASSPPGLAGGSYNEQFF
TGTGCCAGCAGTCCACCCGGACTAGCGGGTGGCTCCTACAATGAGCAGTTCTTC
>TRBJ1-3|NA|NA|TRBV28
CASFSAEYRSSGNTIYF
TGTGCCAGTTTTTCGGCGGAATACAGGAGCTCTGGAAACACCATATATTTT
>TRBJ2-5|NA|NA|TRBV14
CASSQDRVETQYF
TGTGCCAGCAGCCAAGACCGCGTTGAGACCCAGTACTTC
>TRBJ2-4|NA|NA|TRBV28
CASSFGGENIQYF
TGTGCCAGCAGTTTTGGCGGGGAAAACATTCAGTACTTC
>TRBJ2-5|NA|NA|TRBV15
CATSGTLVSEQETQYF
TGTGCCACCAGCGGGACCCTGGTTAGCGAGCAAGAGACCCAGTACTTC
>TRBJ2-3|TRBD2|NA|TRBV29-1
CSVDPGAGGLRTDTQYF
TGCAGCGTTGACCCCGGGGCGGGGGGGCTCCGCACAGATACGCAGTATTTT